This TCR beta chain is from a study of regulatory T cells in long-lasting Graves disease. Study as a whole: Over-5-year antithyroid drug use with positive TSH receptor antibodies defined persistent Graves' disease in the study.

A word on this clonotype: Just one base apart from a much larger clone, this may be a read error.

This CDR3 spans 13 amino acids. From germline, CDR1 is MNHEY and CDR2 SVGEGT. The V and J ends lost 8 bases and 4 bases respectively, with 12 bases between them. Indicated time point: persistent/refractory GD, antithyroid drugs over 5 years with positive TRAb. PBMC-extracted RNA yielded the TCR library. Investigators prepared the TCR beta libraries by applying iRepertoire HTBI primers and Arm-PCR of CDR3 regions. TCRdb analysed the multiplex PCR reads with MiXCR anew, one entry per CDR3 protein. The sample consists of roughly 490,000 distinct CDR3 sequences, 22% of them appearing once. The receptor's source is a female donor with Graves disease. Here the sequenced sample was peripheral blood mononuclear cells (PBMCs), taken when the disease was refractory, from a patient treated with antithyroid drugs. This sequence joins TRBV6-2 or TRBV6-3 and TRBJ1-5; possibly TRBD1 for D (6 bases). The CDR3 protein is CASEDSQNQPQHF. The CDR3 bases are TGTGCCAGCGAGGACAGTCAAAATCAGCCCCAGCATTTT.